Listed here are 21 T cell receptor beta chains from one sample, sequenced in a study of blood T cell repertoires in COVID-19 (dated by TCRdb to 2020 to 2022). Library preparation employed the immunoSEQ multiplex PCR assay. The clones in this table, taken by TCRdb from immuneACCESS, are in-frame only. Not every clone is retained; where verified, under half of the shortfall comes from an unresolved V gene, and the cause of the rest is unknown. The sample profile shows 300,000 to 500,000 clones; roughly 87% of them were found once. The ten largest make up roughly 1.9% of the sample. Material for sequencing was PBMCs or T cells enriched from blood (not recorded which). The receptors stem from a woman in her 40s with acute COVID-19.

This chain uses TRBV2 with TRBJ1-3; D may be TRBD1 (6 bases). This CDR3 contains 14 residues. The germline V gene encodes CDR1 SNHLY and CDR2 FYNNEI. The ends were cut back, 4 bases at V and 0 bases at J, with 7 bases in the middle. CDR3 residues: CASSAGDSGNTIYF. In DNA form, the CDR3 reads TGTGCCAGCAGTGCAGGGGACTCTGGAAACACCATATATTTT.

The gene calls are TRBV3-1 (or the pseudogene TRBV3-2) and TRBJ1-2; tentative D call: TRBD1 (5 bases). V shed 3 bases and J shed 7 bases, with 12 bases lying between them. This CDR3 is 13 amino acids long. CDR1 and CDR2 (germline): LGHDT, YNNKEL (reference sequence). The CDR3 loop reads CASSHRDGGGYTF. The CDR3 nucleotides read TGTGCCAGCAGCCACCGGGACGGGGGTGGCTACACCTTC.

This chain joins TRBV7-8 and TRBJ1-2; weak D call: TRBD1 (6 bases). V was clipped by 1 base and J by 0 bases, with 12 bases between them. The germline V gene encodes CDR1 SGHVS and CDR2 FQNEAQ. This CDR3 region has 16 residues. The CDR3 nucleotides read TGTGCCAGCAGCTTAGTGGGGGCGGGAGCTAACTATGGCTACACCTTC. This encodes CASSLVGAGANYGYTF. The variable domain in full, with the rest retrieved from reference TRBV7-8 and TRBJ1-2, is GAGVSQSPRYKVAKRGQDVALRCDPISGHVSLFWYQQALGQGPEFLTYFQNEAQLDKSGLPSDRFFAERPEGSVSTLKIQRTQQEDSAVYLCASSLVGAGANYGYTFGSGTRLTVV.

The chain recombines TRBV7-7 with TRBJ1-2, with D unclear. This CDR3 has 18 residues. V was pared by 0 bases and J by 2 bases, with 19 bases between. Per germline, CDR1 SSHAT and CDR2 FNYEAQ (reference sequence). The CDR3 spells CASSLATRAAAKNYGYTF. DNA for the CDR3: TGTGCCAGCAGCTTAGCCACCCGCGCGGCGGCGAAGAACTATGGCTACACCTTC. The complete variable domain, with remaining parts taken from reference TRBV7-7 and TRBJ1-2, reads GAGVSQSPRYKVTKRGQDVTLRCDPISSHATLYWYQQALGQGPEFLTYFNYEAQPDKSGLPSDRFSAERPEGSISTLTIQRTEQRDSAMYRCASSLATRAAAKNYGYTFGSGTRLTVV.

Concerning this clone: Germline and junction disagree at one end, which may indicate a read error. This rearrangement joins TRBV12-3 or TRBV12-4 to TRBJ1-1; 8 nucleotides agree with TRBD1. This CDR3 comprises 11 residues. Here the CDR3 reads CASIQGAEAFF. The DNA of the CDR3 is TGTGCCAGCATCCAGGGGGCTGAGGCTTTCTTT.

Comment on this clone: This sample includes further DNA sequences coding for the same CDR3. The chain combines TRBV6-1 with TRBJ1-5; 8 nucleotides align to TRBD1. V dropped 4 bases and J dropped 4; count of bases not matched to a gene: 9. CDR1 MNHNS and CDR2 SASEGT come from the germline V gene. CDR3 length: 16 amino acids. The CDR3, as DNA: TGTGCCAGCAGTGCGTTAGACAGGGGATCGAATCAGCCCCAGCATTTT. Protein product: CASSALDRGSNQPQHF.

With respect to this clone: The DNA is omitted, as the CDR3 cannot be located on it reliably, and the CDR3 follows TCRdb's listing. The V and J genes are TRBV21-1 and TRBJ1-3. TRBV21-1 is classified as a pseudogene. The length of the CDR3 is 16 amino acids, counting both ends. The CDR3 sequence is CASSKVAGGSGNTIYF.

The chain joins TRBV18 to TRBJ1-1; 9 bases fit TRBD1. Trimming cost V 3 bases and J 4 bases; bases outside gene matches: 3. CDR1 is KGHSH, CDR2 LQKENI, per germline. The CDR3 extends over 14 amino acids. The CDR3 spells CASSPGTGFTEAFF. In DNA, the CDR3 is TGTGCCAGCTCACCCGGGACAGGGTTCACTGAAGCTTTCTTT.

The rearrangement links TRBV2 to TRBJ2-2, with D possibly matching TRBD1 (5 bases). Trimming pared 7 bases from V and 6 bases from J, leaving 9 bases between. CDR3 length: 12 residues. Germline V lookup: CDR1 SNHLY, CDR2 FYNNEI. The CDR3 coding sequence is TGTGCCAGCAAGGCCAGGGCCGGGGAGCTGTTTTTT. Amino acid sequence: CASKARAGELFF.

V gene TRBV6-5 combines with J gene TRBJ1-1, with 7 bases fitting TRBD1. J was trimmed by 1 base and V by 5 bases; bases with no gene match: 4. The CDR3 extends over 14 amino acids. Germline V gene data show CDR1 as MNHEY and CDR2 as SVGAGI. The CDR3 protein is CASSTGDQNTEAFF. In nucleotides, the CDR3 is TGTGCCAGCAGTACAGGGGACCAGAACACTGAAGCTTTCTTT.

The rearrangement joins TRBV5-4 to TRBJ1-1; tentative D call: TRBD1 (5 bases). V lost 3 bases and J 0 bases, leaving 15 bases between the germline ends. The CDR3 covers 16 residues. Germline lookup yields CDR1 SGHNT and CDR2 YYREEE (reference sequence). CDR3 in amino acids: CASSWTQFSMNTEAFF. The CDR3 region has the DNA TGTGCCAGCAGCTGGACACAGTTCTCCATGAACACTGAAGCTTTCTTT.

The chain carries TRBV12-3 or TRBV12-4 and TRBJ1-2, with D hard to call. The CDR3 has 12 amino acids. V was cut by 5 bases and J by 7 bases, with 11 bases left in between. The CDR3 protein is CASSIRGSGYTF. DNA for the CDR3: TGTGCCAGCAGTATCAGAGGGTCTGGCTACACCTTC.

The chain is built from TRBV7-7 and TRBJ1-5; D might be TRBD1 (5 bases). Trimming left V 2 bases short and J 4 bases short, with 15 bases between. The CDR3 has 16 amino acids. CDR1 and CDR2 (germline): SSHAT, FNYEAQ (reference sequence). The CDR3 here is CASSLPLGGRNQPQHF. CDR3 nucleotides: TGTGCCAGCAGCTTACCCTTGGGGGGTAGAAATCAGCCCCAGCATTTT. The full variable domain, with the rest looked up from reference TRBV7-7 and TRBJ1-5, is GAGVSQSPRYKVTKRGQDVTLRCDPISSHATLYWYQQALGQGPEFLTYFNYEAQPDKSGLPSDRFSAERPEGSISTLTIQRTEQRDSAMYRCASSLPLGGRNQPQHFGDGTRLSIL.

This clone was counted a single time. The V gene is TRBV5-1, the J gene TRBJ2-3; 7 nucleotides match TRBD1. The CDR3 is 14 amino acids. The V gene's germline CDR1 is SGHRS and CDR2 YFSETQ. V lost 0 bases and J lost 5; bases outside the gene matches: 3. The CDR3 loop is CASSLEGAVDTQYF. For the CDR3, the DNA is TGCGCCAGCAGCTTGGAGGGGGCGGTAGATACGCAGTATTTT. The full variable domain, its missing parts supplied by reference TRBV5-1 and TRBJ2-3, is KAGVTQTPRYLIKTRGQQVTLSCSPISGHRSVSWYQQTPGQGLQFLFEYFSETQRNKGNFPGRFSGRQFSNSRSEMNVSTLELGDSALYLCASSLEGAVDTQYFGPGTRLTVL.

This chain links TRBV30 with TRBJ2-2; TRBD2 agrees at 11 bases. Germline trimming cut 2 bases from V and 6 bases from J; bases unmatched to any gene: 5. Looked up from germline, CDR1 is GTSNPN and CDR2 is SVGIG (reference sequence). This CDR3 spans 15 amino acids. The CDR3 sequence: CAWSLAGGPSGELFF. The CDR3 region has the DNA TGTGCCTGGAGTTTAGCGGGGGGGCCTTCCGGGGAGCTGTTTTTT.

This clone was recorded many times. The chain combines TRBV12-3 or TRBV12-4 with TRBJ1-6, with D possibly TRBD1 on 6 matching bases. CDR3 length: 13 residues. The V end was cut by 7 bases, the J end by 7 bases, with 11 bases between. CDR3 protein: CASTRDINSPLHF. The CDR3 DNA reads TGTGCCAGCACCAGGGACATCAATTCACCCCTCCACTTT.

This clone has more than one count but fewer than ten. The chain recombines TRBV2 with TRBJ2-5; 11 nucleotides align to TRBD1. The V and J ends lost 0 bases and 1 base, in that order; junction bases with no gene match: 7. Per the germline V gene, CDR1 is SNHLY and CDR2 is FYNNEI. This CDR3 has 18 amino acids. CDR3 protein: CASSEAGTGGRGQETQYF. CDR3 DNA: TGTGCCAGCAGTGAAGCCGGGACAGGGGGAAGGGGCCAAGAGACCCAGTACTTC. Together with reference TRBV2 and TRBJ2-5, the CDR3 gives the full variable domain: EPEVTQTPSHQVTQMGQEVILRCVPISNHLYFYWYRQILGQKVEFLVSFYNNEISEKSEIFDDQFSVERPDGSNFTLKIRSTKLEDSAMYFCASSEAGTGGRGQETQYFGPGTRLLVL.

This clone was seen only a few times. V is TRBV9 and J is TRBJ2-2; the D gene is possibly TRBD1 (5 bases). Trimming left V 5 bases short and J 2 bases short, with 10 bases between. The CDR3 length is 14 residues. Germline V gene lookup returns CDR1 SGDLS and CDR2 YYNGEE. The CDR3 coding sequence is TGTGCCAGCAGATCCAGGGAAAACACCGGGGAGCTGTTTTTT. This translates into CASRSRENTGELFF. Filled out from reference TRBV9 and TRBJ2-2, the complete variable domain reads DSGVTQTPKHLITATGQRVTLRCSPRSGDLSVYWYQQSLDQGLQFLIQYYNGEERAKGNILERFSAQQFPDLHSELNLSSLELGDSALYFCASRSRENTGELFFGEGSRLTVL.

This chain links TRBV29-1 with TRBJ1-1; unclear D gene. The germline V and J ends were trimmed by 6 bases and 2 bases, with 16 bases remaining between them. From germline, CDR1 is SQVTM and CDR2 ANQGSEA. CDR3 size: 14 residues. The CDR3 spells CSVKAFTENTEAFF. Written as DNA, the CDR3 is TGCAGCGTAAAAGCTTTTACAGAAAACACTGAAGCTTTCTTT.

The chain couples TRBV2 to TRBJ1-6; no reliable D call. CDR1 is SNHLY, CDR2 FYNNEI, per germline. V gave up 3 bases and J gave up 6 bases, with 12 bases separating them. The CDR3 runs to 15 residues. The CDR3 protein is CASSEEGGPNSPLHF. The CDR3 DNA sequence: TGTGCCAGCAGTGAGGAGGGCGGTCCTAATTCACCCCTCCACTTT.

This clone was detected only once. The chain employs TRBV5-1 and TRBJ2-1; 11 nucleotides align to TRBD2. The CDR3 loop spans 16 amino acids. V was clipped by 4 bases and J by 9 bases; unmatched bases: 12. Germline lookup yields CDR1 SGHRS and CDR2 YFSETQ. The CDR3: CASSAILSGGAAEQFF. The DNA of the CDR3 is TGCGCCAGCAGCGCCATCCTTAGCGGGGGGGCAGCTGAGCAGTTCTTC.